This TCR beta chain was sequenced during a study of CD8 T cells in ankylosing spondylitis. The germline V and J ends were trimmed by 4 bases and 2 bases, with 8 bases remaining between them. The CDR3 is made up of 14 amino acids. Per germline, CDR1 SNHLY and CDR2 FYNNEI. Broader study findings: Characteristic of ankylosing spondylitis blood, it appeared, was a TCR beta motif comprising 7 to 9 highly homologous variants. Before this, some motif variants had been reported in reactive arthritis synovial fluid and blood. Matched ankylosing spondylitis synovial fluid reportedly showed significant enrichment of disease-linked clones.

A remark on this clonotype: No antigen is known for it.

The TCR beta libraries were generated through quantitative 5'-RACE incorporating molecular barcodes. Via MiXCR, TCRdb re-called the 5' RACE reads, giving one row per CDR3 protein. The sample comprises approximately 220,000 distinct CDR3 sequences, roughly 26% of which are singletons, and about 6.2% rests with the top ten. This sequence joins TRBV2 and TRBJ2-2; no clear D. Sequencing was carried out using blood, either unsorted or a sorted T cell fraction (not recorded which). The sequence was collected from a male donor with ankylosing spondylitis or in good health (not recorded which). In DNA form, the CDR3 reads TGTGCCAGCAGTGTACTGGAAAACACCGGGGAGCTGTTTTTT. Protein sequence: CASSVLENTGELFF. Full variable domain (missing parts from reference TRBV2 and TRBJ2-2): EPEVTQTPSHQVTQMGQEVILRCVPISNHLYFYWYRQILGQKVEFLVSFYNNEISEKSEIFDDQFSVERPDGSNFTLKIRSTKLEDSAMYFCASSVLENTGELFFGEGSRLTVL.